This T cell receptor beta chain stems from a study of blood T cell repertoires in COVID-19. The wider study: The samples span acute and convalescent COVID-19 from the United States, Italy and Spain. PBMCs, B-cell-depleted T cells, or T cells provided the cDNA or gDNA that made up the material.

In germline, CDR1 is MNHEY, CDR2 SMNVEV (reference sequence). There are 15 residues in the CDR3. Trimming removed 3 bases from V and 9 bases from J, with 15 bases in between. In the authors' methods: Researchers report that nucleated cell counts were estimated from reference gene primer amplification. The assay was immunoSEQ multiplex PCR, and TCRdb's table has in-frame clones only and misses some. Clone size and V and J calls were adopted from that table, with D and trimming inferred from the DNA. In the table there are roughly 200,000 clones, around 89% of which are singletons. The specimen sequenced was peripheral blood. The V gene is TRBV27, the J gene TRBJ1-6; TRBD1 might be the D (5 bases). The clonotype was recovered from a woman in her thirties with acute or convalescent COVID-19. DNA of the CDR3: TGTGCCAGCAGTTTTATGGGGCGGCGGACTTCACCCCTCCACTTT. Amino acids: CASSFMGRRTSPLHF.